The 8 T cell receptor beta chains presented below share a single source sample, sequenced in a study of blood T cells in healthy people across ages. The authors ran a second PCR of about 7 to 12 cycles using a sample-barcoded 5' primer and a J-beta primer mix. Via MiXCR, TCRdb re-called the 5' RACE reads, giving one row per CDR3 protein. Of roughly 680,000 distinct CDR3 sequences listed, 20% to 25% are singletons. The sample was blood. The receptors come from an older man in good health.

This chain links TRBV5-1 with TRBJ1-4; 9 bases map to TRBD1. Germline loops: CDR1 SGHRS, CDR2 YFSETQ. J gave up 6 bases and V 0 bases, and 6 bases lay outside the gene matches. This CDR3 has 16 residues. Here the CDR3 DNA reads TGCGCCAGCAGCTTGGTCGGGGACAGGGATTATGAAAAACTGTTTTTT. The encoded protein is CASSLVGDRDYEKLFF. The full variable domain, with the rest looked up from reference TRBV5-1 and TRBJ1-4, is KAGVTQTPRYLIKTRGQQVTLSCSPISGHRSVSWYQQTPGQGLQFLFEYFSETQRNKGNFPGRFSGRQFSNSRSEMNVSTLELGDSALYLCASSLVGDRDYEKLFFGSGTQLSVL.

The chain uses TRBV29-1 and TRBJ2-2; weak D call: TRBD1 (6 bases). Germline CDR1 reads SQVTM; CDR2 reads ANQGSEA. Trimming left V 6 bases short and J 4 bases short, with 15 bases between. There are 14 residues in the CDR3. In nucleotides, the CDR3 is TGCAGCGTATCGGCCGCAGGGGTCACCGGGGAGCTGTTTTTT. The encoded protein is CSVSAAGVTGELFF.

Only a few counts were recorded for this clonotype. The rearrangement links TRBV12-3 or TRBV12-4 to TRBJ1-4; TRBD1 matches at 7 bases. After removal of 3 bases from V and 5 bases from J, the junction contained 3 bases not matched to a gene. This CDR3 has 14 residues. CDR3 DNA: TGTGCCAGCAGTTTGCAGGGGGGAAATGAAAAACTGTTTTTT. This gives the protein CASSLQGGNEKLFF.

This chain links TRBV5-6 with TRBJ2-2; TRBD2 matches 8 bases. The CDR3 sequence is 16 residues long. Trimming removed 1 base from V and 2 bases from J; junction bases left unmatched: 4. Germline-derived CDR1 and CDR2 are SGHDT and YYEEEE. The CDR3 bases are TGTGCCAGCAGCTTGTACGGGAGGGCCAACACCGGGGAGCTGTTTTTT. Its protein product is CASSLYGRANTGELFF.

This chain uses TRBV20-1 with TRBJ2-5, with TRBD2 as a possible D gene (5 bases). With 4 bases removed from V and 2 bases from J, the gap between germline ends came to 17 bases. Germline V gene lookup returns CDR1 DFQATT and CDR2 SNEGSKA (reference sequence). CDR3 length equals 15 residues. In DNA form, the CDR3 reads TGCAGTGCTATGGGAGCGATTGTAGCGCAAGAGACCCAGTACTTC. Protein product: CSAMGAIVAQETQYF.

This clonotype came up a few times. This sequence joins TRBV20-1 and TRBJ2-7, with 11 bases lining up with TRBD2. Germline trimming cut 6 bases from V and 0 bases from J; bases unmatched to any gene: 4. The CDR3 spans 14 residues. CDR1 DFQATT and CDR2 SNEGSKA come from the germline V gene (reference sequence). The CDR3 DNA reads TGCAGTGCCAGACTAGCGGGGCGCTCCTACGAGCAGTACTTC. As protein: CSARLAGRSYEQYF.

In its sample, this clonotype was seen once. CDR3 DNA sequence: TGTGCCAGCAGCTTTTTTTTGGGTACGGGGGCCAACGTCCTGACTTTC. Translated, it gives CASSFFLGTGANVLTF. This sequence joins TRBV7-2 and TRBJ2-6, with D hard to call. This CDR3 region has 16 residues. CDR1 SGHTA and CDR2 FQGNSA come from the germline V gene. V lost 3 bases, J lost 4 bases, and 13 bases lay in between.

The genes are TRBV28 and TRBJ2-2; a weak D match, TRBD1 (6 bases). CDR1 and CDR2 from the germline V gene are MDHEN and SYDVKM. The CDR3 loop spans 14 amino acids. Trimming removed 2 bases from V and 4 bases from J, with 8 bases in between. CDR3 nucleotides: TGTGCCAGCAGTTTAATCAGGGGCACCGGGGAGCTGTTTTTT. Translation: CASSLIRGTGELFF.